One and the same sample provided the 20 T cell receptor beta chains below, sequenced in a study of CD8 T cells in Susac syndrome (dated by TCRdb to the late 2010s). The protocol used for the library was the immunoSEQ multiplex PCR assay. RNA was extracted with the RNeasy kit and 0.5 to 1 ug was reverse transcribed using random hexamers. TCRdb reworked the public reads: Q25 trimming with fastp, MiXCR clone assembly, productive beta chains retained. Every CDR3 protein is listed once, alongside the most common genes and DNA of its rows. In all, the sample holds roughly 200,000 distinct CDR3 sequences, and 95% of those were seen once. The ten largest clonotypes hold 0.1% of the sample. The source material was CD4+ T cells from PBMCs. These receptors came from a human donor in good health.

The rearrangement joins TRBV2 to TRBJ2-2, with D possibly matching TRBD2 (6 bases). CDR1 is SNHLY, CDR2 FYNNEI, per germline. CDR3 length equals 14 residues. Between the trimmed V and J ends, which lost 8 bases and 4 bases, there was a span of 14 bases. CDR3 loop: CASRGGLGTGELFF. CDR3 in DNA: TGTGCCAGCCGTGGGGGGTTGGGCACCGGGGAGCTGTTTTTT.

The chain links TRBV9 to TRBJ2-5; 7 bases agree with TRBD1. The J segment lost 5 bases and the V segment lost 3 bases, leaving 7 bases of the junction unmatched. The CDR3 has 14 amino acids. Germline lookup yields CDR1 SGDLS and CDR2 YYNGEE. The CDR3 here is CASSGDSSRETQYF. CDR3 bases: TGTGCCAGCAGCGGGGACAGCTCCCGGGAGACCCAGTACTTC.

This rearrangement joins TRBV2 to TRBJ1-6; D is unclear. Germline CDR1 is SNHLY and CDR2 is FYNNEI. Trimming left V 4 bases short and J 1 base short, with 8 bases between. The CDR3 is made up of 15 amino acids. The CDR3 loop reads CASSVEGSYNSPLHF. CDR3 DNA sequence: TGTGCCAGCAGTGTCGAGGGATCCTATAATTCACCCCTCCACTTT.

V gene TRBV5-1 combines with J gene TRBJ2-5, with TRBD2 identical over 10 bases. The ends lost 4 bases at V and 2 bases at J; junction bases unmatched: 8. The CDR3 is 16 residues long. Germline V lookup: CDR1 SGHRS, CDR2 YFSETQ. The CDR3 reads CASSPGLASKQETQYF. The CDR3, as DNA: TGCGCCAGCAGCCCGGGACTAGCGAGTAAACAAGAGACCCAGTACTTC. Using reference TRBV5-1 and TRBJ2-5 for the parts outside the CDR3, the full variable domain is KAGVTQTPRYLIKTRGQQVTLSCSPISGHRSVSWYQQTPGQGLQFLFEYFSETQRNKGNFPGRFSGRQFSNSRSEMNVSTLELGDSALYLCASSPGLASKQETQYFGPGTRLLVL.

The CDR3 loop is CASSLEGGAWTGELFF. CDR3 DNA: TGTGCCAGCAGCTTAGAGGGGGGCGCTTGGACCGGGGAGCTGTTTTTT. The rearrangement joins TRBV7-2 to TRBJ2-2; D tentatively fits TRBD1 or TRBD2 (6 bases each). V shed 1 base and J shed 5 bases, with 14 bases lying between them. This CDR3 spans 16 amino acids. Germline V gene sequence: CDR1 SGHTA, CDR2 FQGNSA.

J is TRBJ2-7 and V is TRBV7-8; the match to TRBD1 covers 8 bases. The CDR3 totals 14 residues. CDR1 SGHVS and CDR2 FQNEAQ come from the germline V gene. The V segment lost 4 bases and the J segment 2 bases; nucleotides outside the gene matches: 4. CDR3 nucleotide sequence: TGTGCCAGCAGCTGGGGACAGGACACCTACGAGCAGTACGTC. Its translation: CASSWGQDTYEQYV.

The gene calls are TRBV7-2 and TRBJ2-1; D is unresolved. CDR1 is SGHTA, CDR2 FQGNSA, per germline. This CDR3 is built from 13 residues. Trimming removed 1 base from V and 6 bases from J, with 7 bases in between. The CDR3 coding sequence is TGTGCCAGCAGCTTAGTCCCGTCCAATGAGCAGTTCTTC. It specifies CASSLVPSNEQFF. The entire variable domain, with the rest obtained from reference TRBV7-2 and TRBJ2-1, is as follows: GAGVSQSPSNKVTEKGKDVELRCDPISGHTALYWYRQSLGQGLEFLIYFQGNSAPDKSGLPSDRFSAERTGGSVSTLTIQRTQQEDSAVYLCASSLVPSNEQFFGPGTRLTVL.

The J gene is TRBJ2-5, the V gene TRBV12-3 or TRBV12-4; either TRBD1 or TRBD2 may supply D (6 bases each). The germline V and J ends were trimmed by 7 bases and 5 bases, with 17 bases remaining between them. The CDR3 is 14 residues long. CDR3 region: CASTGWGAEETQYF. The DNA for the CDR3 is TGTGCCAGCACTGGCTGGGGGGCAGAGGAGACCCAGTACTTC.

The chain is built from TRBV20-1 and TRBJ2-5, with D unclear. Looked up from germline, CDR1 is DFQATT and CDR2 is SNEGSKA (reference sequence). The CDR3 contains 15 residues. Trimming shortened V by 6 bases and J by 6 bases, and 23 bases separated the two germline ends. CDR3 DNA sequence: TGCAGTGCCCTAACGGGTCCCGCGCTGGGGAAGACCCAGTACTTC. It yields the protein CSALTGPALGKTQYF.

This chain's CDR3 is CASSVEGPPSNTIYF. The CDR3 DNA reads as TGTGCCAGCAGCGTAGAGGGACCCCCCTCCAACACCATATATTTT. This chain links TRBV9 with TRBJ1-3, with D perhaps TRBD1 (5 bases). The CDR3 has 15 residues. V lost 0 bases and J lost 7, with 14 bases in between. CDR1 is SGDLS and CDR2 is YYNGEE in the germline V gene.

The chain has TRBV10-2 and TRBJ1-1; D remains ambiguous. Trimming left V 6 bases short and J 5 bases short, with 7 bases between. Germline assignment: CDR1 WSHSY and CDR2 SAAADI. The CDR3 length is 11 residues. The CDR3: CASRWDTEAFF. The CDR3 DNA follows: TGCGCCAGCAGGTGGGATACTGAAGCTTTCTTT.

The V call is TRBV20-1, the J call TRBJ1-4; a possible D gene is TRBD1 (6 bases). Per germline, CDR1 DFQATT and CDR2 SNEGSKA (reference sequence). The CDR3 covers 12 residues. V was cut by 3 bases and J by 6 bases, with 8 bases left in between. CDR3 in DNA: TGCAGTGCTAGTGGGACATATGAAAAACTGTTTTTT. Translating gives CSASGTYEKLFF.

V and J are TRBV7-2 and TRBJ1-6; D remains ambiguous. V lost 1 base, J lost 9 bases, and 13 bases lay in between. The germline V gene has CDR1 SGHTA and CDR2 FQGNSA. This CDR3 has 15 amino acids. The CDR3: CASSLEGQRTSPLHF. The CDR3 DNA sequence: TGTGCCAGCAGCTTAGAAGGCCAGAGAACTTCACCCCTCCACTTT.

The chain is built from TRBV29-1 and TRBJ2-3; D might be TRBD1 or TRBD2, each matching 5 bases. Trimming removed 8 bases at V and 5 bases at J, with 14 bases between. The germline gives CDR1 SQVTM, CDR2 ANQGSEA. The length of the CDR3 is 12 residues. Here the CDR3 reads CSSSNGGDTQYF. CDR3 DNA sequence: TGCAGCTCATCTAATGGGGGAGATACGCAGTATTTT.

This chain uses TRBV5-1 with TRBJ1-1; possibly TRBD1 for D (6 bases). V was trimmed by 2 bases and J by 7 bases, leaving 12 bases between them. Germline V CDR1 and CDR2: SGHRS, YFSETQ. There are 13 residues in the CDR3. In DNA form, the CDR3 reads TGCGCCAGCAGCTTTGACGACAGGTATGAAGCTTTCTTT. Translation gives CASSFDDRYEAFF.

V and J are TRBV5-1 and TRBJ1-3; D not resolved. The V and J ends lost 6 bases and 0 bases respectively, with 7 bases between them. The CDR3 is made up of 13 amino acids. Germline loops: CDR1 SGHRS, CDR2 YFSETQ. The CDR3 sequence is CASKSGSGNTIYF. DNA for the CDR3: TGCGCCAGCAAGTCGGGCTCTGGAAACACCATATATTTT.

CDR3 sequence: CASSLGPGRDTQYF. The CDR3 nucleotides read TGTGCCAGCAGCTTGGGGCCGGGGAGAGATACGCAGTATTTT. The genes are TRBV5-4 and TRBJ2-3, with D perhaps matching TRBD2 (5 bases). V lost 0 bases and J 5 bases, leaving 10 bases between the germline ends. Germline V gene sequence: CDR1 SGHNT, CDR2 YYREEE (reference sequence). CDR3 length: 14 residues.

This chain links TRBV20-1 with TRBJ1-6; D remains ambiguous. Looked up from germline, CDR1 is DFQATT and CDR2 is SNEGSKA (reference sequence). The V and J ends lost 0 bases and 8 bases respectively, with 17 bases between them. The CDR3 runs to 16 residues. In nucleotides, the CDR3 is TGCAGTGCTAGAGATCTTAATAGGGCCGTTGATTCACCCCTCCACTTT. This codes for CSARDLNRAVDSPLHF.

The chain links TRBV3-1 to TRBJ1-5, with no clear D. Germline V CDR1 and CDR2: LGHDT, YNNKEL (reference sequence). V dropped 5 bases and J dropped 7 bases, with 12 bases sitting between them. This CDR3 spans 13 amino acids. CDR3 DNA sequence: TGTGCCAGCAGCTCAAGGGTTTGGCAGCCCCAGCATTTT. Its protein is CASSSRVWQPQHF.

The CDR3 sequence: CASSLSGGAGQETQYF. The CDR3 nucleotides read TGTGCCAGCAGCTTGAGCGGGGGGGCCGGACAAGAGACCCAGTACTTC. The J gene is TRBJ2-5, the V gene TRBV7-2, with TRBD2 identical over 10 bases. CDR1 SGHTA and CDR2 FQGNSA come from the germline V gene. Germline trimming cut 3 bases from V and 2 bases from J; bases unmatched to any gene: 6. The CDR3 has 16 residues.